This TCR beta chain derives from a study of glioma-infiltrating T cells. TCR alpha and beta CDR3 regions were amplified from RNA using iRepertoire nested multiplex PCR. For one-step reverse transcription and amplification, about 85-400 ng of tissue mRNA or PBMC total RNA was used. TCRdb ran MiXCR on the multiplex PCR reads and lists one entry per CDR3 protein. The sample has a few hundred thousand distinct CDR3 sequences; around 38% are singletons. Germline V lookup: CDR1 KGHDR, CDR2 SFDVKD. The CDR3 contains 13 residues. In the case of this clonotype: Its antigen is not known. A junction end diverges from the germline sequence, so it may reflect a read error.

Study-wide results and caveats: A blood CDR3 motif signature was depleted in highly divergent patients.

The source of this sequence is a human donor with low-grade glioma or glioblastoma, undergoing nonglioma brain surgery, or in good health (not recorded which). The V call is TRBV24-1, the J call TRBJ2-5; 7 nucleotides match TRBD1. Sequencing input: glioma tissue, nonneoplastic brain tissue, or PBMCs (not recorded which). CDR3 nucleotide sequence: TGTGCCACCAGTGATTACAGGGGAGAGGCCCAGTACTTC. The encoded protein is CATSDYRGEAQYF.